This T cell receptor beta chain was retrieved from a study of T cell changes during pregnancy in multiple sclerosis. Sequencing used immunoSEQ multiplex PCR; TCRdb keeps in-frame clones, though not all of them. The profile covers about 120,000 clones, with approximately 95% appearing a single time and less than 7.5% taken by the ten largest. The origin of this receptor is a female donor with multiple sclerosis, enrolled in a pregnancy study. Source: peripheral blood, taken before pregnancy.

The CDR3 bases are TGTGCCAGCAGGACCGGGACAGCCTACGAGCAGTACTTC. Its protein product is CASRTGTAYEQYF. The chain is built from TRBV6-1 and TRBJ2-7, with 7 bases fitting TRBD1. Per the germline V gene, CDR1 is MNHNS and CDR2 is SASEGT. CDR3 length: 13 amino acids. The V and J ends lost 6 bases and 2 bases, in that order; junction bases with no gene match: 4.